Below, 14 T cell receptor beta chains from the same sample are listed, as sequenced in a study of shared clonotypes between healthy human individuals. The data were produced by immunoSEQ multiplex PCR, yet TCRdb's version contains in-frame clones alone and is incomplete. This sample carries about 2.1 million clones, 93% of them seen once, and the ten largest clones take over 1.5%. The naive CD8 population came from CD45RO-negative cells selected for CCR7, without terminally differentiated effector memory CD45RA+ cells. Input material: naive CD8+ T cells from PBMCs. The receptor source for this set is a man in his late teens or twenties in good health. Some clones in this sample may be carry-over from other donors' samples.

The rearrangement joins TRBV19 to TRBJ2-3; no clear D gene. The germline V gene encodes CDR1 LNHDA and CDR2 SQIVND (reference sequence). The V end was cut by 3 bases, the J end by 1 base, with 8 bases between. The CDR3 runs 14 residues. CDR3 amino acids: CASSIQLGTDTQYF. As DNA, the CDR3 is TGTGCCAGTAGTATCCAACTCGGCACAGATACGCAGTATTTT.

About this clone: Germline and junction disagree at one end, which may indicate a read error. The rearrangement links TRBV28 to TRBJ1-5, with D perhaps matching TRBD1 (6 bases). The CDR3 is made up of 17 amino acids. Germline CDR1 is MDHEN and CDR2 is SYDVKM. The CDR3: CASSLYREPTSNQPQHF. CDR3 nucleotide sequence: TGTGCCAGCAGCTTATACAGGGAGCCAACAAGCAATCAGCCCCAGCATTTT.

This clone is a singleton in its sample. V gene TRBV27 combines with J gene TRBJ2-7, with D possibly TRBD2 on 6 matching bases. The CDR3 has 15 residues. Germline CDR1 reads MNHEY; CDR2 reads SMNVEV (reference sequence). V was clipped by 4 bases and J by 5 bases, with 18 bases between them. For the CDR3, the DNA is TGTGCCAGCAGTTGGGCGGCGGGACTTGGGGACGAGCAGTACTTC. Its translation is CASSWAAGLGDEQYF.

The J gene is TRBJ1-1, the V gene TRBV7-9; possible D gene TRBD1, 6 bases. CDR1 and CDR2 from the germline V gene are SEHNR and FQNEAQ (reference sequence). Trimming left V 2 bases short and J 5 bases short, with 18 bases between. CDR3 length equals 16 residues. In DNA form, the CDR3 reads TGTGCCAGCAGCTTACTTTTCCGGGGGGGCGAGACTGAAGCTTTCTTT. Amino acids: CASSLLFRGGETEAFF.

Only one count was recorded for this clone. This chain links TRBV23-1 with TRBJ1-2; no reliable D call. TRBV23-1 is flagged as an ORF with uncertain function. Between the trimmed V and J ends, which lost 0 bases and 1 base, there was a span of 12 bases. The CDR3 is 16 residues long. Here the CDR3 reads CASSQSAPTYNYGYTF. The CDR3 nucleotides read TGCGCCAGCAGTCAATCGGCCCCTACCTATAACTATGGCTACACCTTC.

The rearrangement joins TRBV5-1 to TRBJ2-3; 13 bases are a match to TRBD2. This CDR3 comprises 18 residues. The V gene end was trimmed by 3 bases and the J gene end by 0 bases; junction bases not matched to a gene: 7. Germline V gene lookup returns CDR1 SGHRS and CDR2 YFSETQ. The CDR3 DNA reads TGCGCCAGCAGCTCTAGGACTAGCGGGAGAACTAGCACAGATACGCAGTATTTT. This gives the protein CASSSRTSGRTSTDTQYF.

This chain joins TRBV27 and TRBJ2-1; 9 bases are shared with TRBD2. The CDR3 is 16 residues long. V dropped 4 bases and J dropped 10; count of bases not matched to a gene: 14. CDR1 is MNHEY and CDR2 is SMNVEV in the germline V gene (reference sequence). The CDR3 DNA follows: TGTGCCAGCAGTTCTCTAGCGGGATGGTCTGAAGAGGAGCAGTTCTTC. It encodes CASSSLAGWSEEEQFF.

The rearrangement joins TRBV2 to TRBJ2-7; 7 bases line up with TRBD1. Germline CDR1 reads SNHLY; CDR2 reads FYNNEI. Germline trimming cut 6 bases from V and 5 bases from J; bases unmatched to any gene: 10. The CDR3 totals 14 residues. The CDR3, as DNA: TGTGCCAGCAGCGCCTCACAGGGGTCCAACGAGCAGTACTTC. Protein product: CASSASQGSNEQYF.

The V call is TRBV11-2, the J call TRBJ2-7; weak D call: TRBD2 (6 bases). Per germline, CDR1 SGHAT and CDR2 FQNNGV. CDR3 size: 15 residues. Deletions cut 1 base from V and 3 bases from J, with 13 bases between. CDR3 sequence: CASSLAVSGVYEQYF. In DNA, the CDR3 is TGTGCCAGCAGCTTAGCGGTTAGCGGAGTCTACGAGCAGTACTTC. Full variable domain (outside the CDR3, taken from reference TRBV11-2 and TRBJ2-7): EAGVAQSPRYKIIEKRQSVAFWCNPISGHATLYWYQQILGQGPKLLIQFQNNGVVDDSQLPKDRFSAERLKGVDSTLKIQPAKLEDSAVYLCASSLAVSGVYEQYFGPGTRLTVT.

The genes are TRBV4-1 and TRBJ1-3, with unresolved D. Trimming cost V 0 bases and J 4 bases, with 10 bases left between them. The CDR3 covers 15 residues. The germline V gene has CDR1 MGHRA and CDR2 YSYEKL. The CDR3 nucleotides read TGCGCCAGCAGCCAAGACGCGGGAATGGGAAACACCATATATTTT. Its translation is CASSQDAGMGNTIYF.

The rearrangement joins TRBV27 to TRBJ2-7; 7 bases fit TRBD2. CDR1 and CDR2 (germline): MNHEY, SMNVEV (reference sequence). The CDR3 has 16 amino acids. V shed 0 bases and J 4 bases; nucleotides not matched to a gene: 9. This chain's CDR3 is CASSLSAGLGGYEQYF. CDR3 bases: TGTGCCAGCAGTTTATCGGCAGGGCTGGGGGGGTACGAGCAGTACTTC.

The CDR3 loop is CASSQEPGQISYEQYF. Here the CDR3 DNA reads TGCGCCAGCAGCCAAGAACCGGGACAGATTTCCTACGAGCAGTACTTC. The chain carries TRBV4-1 and TRBJ2-7; 7 nucleotides line up with TRBD1. The CDR3 runs 16 residues. The V segment lost 0 bases and the J segment 1 base; nucleotides outside the gene matches: 6. Germline CDR1 is MGHRA and CDR2 is YSYEKL.

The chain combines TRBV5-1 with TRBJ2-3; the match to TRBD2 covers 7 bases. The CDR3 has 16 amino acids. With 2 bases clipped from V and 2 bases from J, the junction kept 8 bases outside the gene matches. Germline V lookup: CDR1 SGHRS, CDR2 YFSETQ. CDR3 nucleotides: TGCGCCAGCAGCTTACCCCTAGCGGCGGACACAGATACGCAGTATTTT. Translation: CASSLPLAADTDTQYF.

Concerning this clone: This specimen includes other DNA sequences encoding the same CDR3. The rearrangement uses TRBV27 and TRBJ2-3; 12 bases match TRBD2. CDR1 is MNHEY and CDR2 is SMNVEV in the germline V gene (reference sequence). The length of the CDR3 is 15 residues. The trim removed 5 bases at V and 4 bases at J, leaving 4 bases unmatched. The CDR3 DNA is TGTGCCAGCAGTCTAGCGGGAGGGCCCCCAGATACGCAGTATTTT. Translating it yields CASSLAGGPPDTQYF.